This entry lists 16 T cell receptor beta chains sequenced from one sample in a study of blood T cells in healthy people across ages. A sample-barcoded 5' primer and a J-beta primer mix were used in a second PCR of about 6 to 12 cycles. A single record per CDR3 protein comes from TCRdb applying MiXCR to the 5' RACE reads. The table shows 760,000 or so distinct CDR3 sequences, with 20% to 25% occurring only once. The data were also submitted as part of a second study, on T cells of mothers and their children.

The sequencing input was blood. Receptor source: a boy aged 10-17 years in good health.

This clonotype appeared many times. The V call is TRBV9, the J call TRBJ2-5, with TRBD2 as a possible D gene (5 bases). Per germline, CDR1 SGDLS and CDR2 YYNGEE. The CDR3 totals 14 residues. V was trimmed by 0 bases and J by 1 base, leaving 7 bases between them. The CDR3 protein is CASSVEAAQETQYF. DNA for the CDR3: TGTGCCAGCAGCGTAGAAGCGGCCCAAGAGACCCAGTACTTC.

The chain uses TRBV19 and TRBJ2-1, with TRBD2 matching over 14 bases. The V gene's germline CDR1 is LNHDA and CDR2 SQIVND (reference sequence). The CDR3 contains 16 residues. With 3 bases clipped from V and 7 bases from J, the junction kept 5 bases outside the gene matches. CDR3 bases: TGTGCCAGTAGTATCGGGACTAGCGGGAGAGGGAATGAGCAGTTCTTC. Protein product: CASSIGTSGRGNEQFF.

This clonotype has more than one count but fewer than ten. The V gene is TRBV20-1, the J gene TRBJ2-1; TRBD1 or TRBD2 may be the D gene (5 bases each). The better agreement between TRBJ2-5 and the DNA end casts doubt on the J call. Per the germline V gene, CDR1 is DFQATT and CDR2 is SNEGSKA (reference sequence). This CDR3 spans 16 amino acids. CDR3 amino acids: CSARDLGTQGRETQYF. The CDR3 nucleotides are TGCAGTGCTAGGGACCTCGGGACCCAAGGCCGGGAGACCCAGTACTTC.

The sample holds a few counts of this clonotype. The V call is TRBV29-1, the J call TRBJ1-4; 8 positions match TRBD1. The length of the CDR3 is 14 residues. Germline CDR1 SQVTM, CDR2 ANQGSEA. Trimming took 7 bases from V and 8 from J; bases not matched to a gene: 12. The CDR3 loop is CSARRTGRDEKLFF. DNA for the CDR3: TGCAGCGCGCGTCGGACAGGGAGGGACGAAAAACTGTTTTTT.

This clonotype appeared a few times. The genes are TRBV12-3 or TRBV12-4 and TRBJ1-1, with D possibly being TRBD1 (6 bases). V was clipped by 6 bases and J by 0 bases, with 14 bases between them. The CDR3 runs to 15 residues. The CDR3 DNA follows: TGTGCCAGCAGAACCCCGGGGGCCCTGAACACTGAAGCTTTCTTT. Its translation is CASRTPGALNTEAFF.

This clonotype was counted many times. The rearrangement uses TRBV28 and TRBJ2-3; D gene uncertain. Trimming shortened V by 3 bases and J by 6 bases, and 7 bases separated the two germline ends. Germline values: CDR1 MDHEN, CDR2 SYDVKM. This CDR3 has 12 amino acids. The CDR3: CASSFGSDTQYF. The CDR3 coding sequence is TGTGCCAGCAGTTTTGGTTCGGATACGCAGTATTTT.

The V and J genes are TRBV28 and TRBJ2-7, with D unclear. V shed 3 bases and J shed 4 bases, with 16 bases lying between them. The CDR3 spans 15 residues. Germline V gene lookup returns CDR1 MDHEN and CDR2 SYDVKM. CDR3 in amino acids: CASSFRPEKGYEQYF. The CDR3 DNA reads as TGTGCCAGCAGTTTCAGGCCGGAAAAGGGTTACGAGCAGTACTTC.

V is TRBV27 and J is TRBJ1-6; D call uncertain. Germline V gene lookup returns CDR1 MNHEY and CDR2 SMNVEV (reference sequence). The germline V and J ends were trimmed by 2 bases and 7 bases, with 9 bases remaining between them. The CDR3 is 14 amino acids. CDR3 nucleotides: TGTGCCAGCAGTTTAGGGGTGGAAAATTCACCCCTCCACTTT. Its translation is CASSLGVENSPLHF.

The CDR3 sequence is CASSPRGLVWEKLFF. The CDR3 nucleotides read TGTGCCAGCAGCCCGAGGGGACTTGTGTGGGAAAAACTGTTTTTT. The V call is TRBV28, the J call TRBJ1-4; weak D call: TRBD1 (5 bases). V dropped 6 bases and J dropped 8 bases, with 19 bases sitting between them. This CDR3 region has 15 residues. Looked up from germline, CDR1 is MDHEN and CDR2 is SYDVKM.

This clonotype has only a few counts. At one end the junction does not follow the germline gene, possibly because of a read error. The rearrangement joins TRBV7-9 to TRBJ1-1; no reliable D call. The germline V gene has CDR1 SEHNR and CDR2 FQNEAQ (reference sequence). This CDR3 contains 12 residues. The CDR3 DNA follows: TGCGCCAGCAGCTTGGGATACACTGAAGCTTTCTTT. This translates into CASSLGYTEAFF.

This clonotype was recorded a few times. J is TRBJ2-5 and V is TRBV4-3; perhaps TRBD2 as D (6 bases). The CDR3 extends over 16 amino acids. CDR1 and CDR2 from the germline V gene are LGHNA and YSLEER. V dropped 4 bases and J dropped 1 base, with 16 bases sitting between them. Here the CDR3 reads CASSLHAGSSQETQYF. The CDR3 DNA reads TGCGCCAGCAGCCTGCACGCGGGGAGCAGCCAAGAGACCCAGTACTTC.

The rearrangement uses TRBV7-6 and TRBJ2-7; D ambiguous. The CDR3 totals 14 residues. Trimming took off 5 bases at V and 2 bases at J, with 13 bases between the two ends. Germline values: CDR1 SGHVS, CDR2 FNYEAQ. In nucleotides, the CDR3 is TGTGCCAGCAGCCGAGACGACCGCGCCTACGAGCAGTACTTC. It is translated as CASSRDDRAYEQYF. Complete variable domain (other parts from reference TRBV7-6 and TRBJ2-7): GAGVSQSPRYKVTKRGQDVALRCDPISGHVSLYWYRQALGQGPEFLTYFNYEAQQDKSGLPNDRFSAERPEGSISTLTIQRTEQRDSAMYRCASSRDDRAYEQYFGPGTRLTVT.

This chain uses TRBV6-5 with TRBJ1-2; no firm D call. The CDR3 extends over 13 amino acids. The V and J ends lost 2 bases and 4 bases respectively, with 8 bases between them. CDR1 is MNHEY, CDR2 SVGAGI, per germline. CDR3 DNA sequence: TGTGCCAGCAGTTACGAAGAAGGCTATGGCTACACCTTC. Protein: CASSYEEGYGYTF.

This clonotype has more than one count but fewer than ten. The gene calls are TRBV7-3 and TRBJ1-2; D gene uncertain. Trimming stripped 5 bases from V and 0 bases from J, with 10 bases between. CDR1 is SGHTA and CDR2 is FQGTGA in the germline V gene. The CDR3 is 14 residues long. Written as DNA, the CDR3 is TGTGCCAGCAGCCCTGGGGAGCCTAACTATGGCTACACCTTC. Its protein is CASSPGEPNYGYTF.

The sample holds a few counts of this clonotype. This chain uses TRBV18 with TRBJ2-1; 10 positions agree with TRBD1. V shed 6 bases, J shed 6 bases, and the junction held 11 bases outside the gene matches. This CDR3 region has 16 residues. Germline V lookup: CDR1 KGHSH, CDR2 LQKENI. The CDR3 sequence: CASSFTTGGSPNEQFF. The CDR3 coding sequence is TGTGCCAGCTCGTTCACGACAGGGGGCTCCCCCAATGAGCAGTTCTTC.

This clonotype occurred a few times. This chain joins TRBV3-1 and TRBJ1-2; 7 bases line up with TRBD1. V gave up 1 base and J gave up 4 bases; unmatched junction bases: 3. Germline V gene sequence: CDR1 LGHDT, CDR2 YNNKEL (reference sequence). The CDR3 consists of 14 residues. CDR3 protein: CASSQVQGIYGYTF. As DNA, the CDR3 is TGTGCCAGCAGCCAAGTACAGGGGATCTATGGCTACACCTTC. Looking up the rest from reference TRBV3-1 and TRBJ1-2 gives the full variable domain: DTAVSQTPKYLVTQMGNDKSIKCEQNLGHDTMYWYKQDSKKFLKIMFSYNNKELIINETVPNRFSPKSPDKAHLNLHINSLELGDSAVYFCASSQVQGIYGYTFGSGTRLTVV.